The source of this T cell receptor (beta chain) is a study of T cell responses to AZD1222 COVID-19 vaccine. As regards this clone: A read error may account for a junction end that differs from germline.

TCRdb's table, derived via immunoSEQ multiplex PCR, lists solely in-frame clones and lacks some. The table lists 150,000 to 200,000 clones, about 94% of them singletons, with 7% to 9.5% in the top ten. Germline V gene sequence: CDR1 SSHAT, CDR2 FNYEAQ (reference sequence). This CDR3 is built from 13 residues. The chain carries TRBV7-7 and TRBJ2-5; perhaps TRBD2 as D (5 bases). The sequencing used peripheral blood, collected on day 0 of AZD1222 vaccination. The clonotype originates from an adult in good health. This CDR3 reads CASSALTGETQYF. Here the CDR3 DNA reads TGTGCTAGCAGCGCACTGACGGGGGAGACCCAGTACTTC.